Below are 20 T cell receptor beta chains sequenced from a single sample in a study of cytomegalovirus exposure and HLA in healthy donors. The PCR used 60 Vbeta and 13 Jbeta primers. Some clones are missing from TCRdb's copy, which holds only in-frame ones; the method was immunoSEQ multiplex PCR. Of 110,000 to 150,000 clones detected, roughly 80% appear once; the ten largest clones hold around 1.9%. Sequencing used PBMCs. The receptors were sampled from a woman aged 40 to 50 in good health and CMV-seronegative.

The chain employs TRBV28 and TRBJ1-1; D not resolved. In germline, CDR1 is MDHEN, CDR2 SYDVKM. The CDR3 contains 11 residues. Trimming took off 6 bases at V and 9 bases at J, with 11 bases between the two ends. CDR3: CASSLGLQAFF. CDR3 coding DNA: TGTGCCAGCAGCCTCGGTCTCCAAGCTTTCTTT.

The V call is TRBV18, the J call TRBJ1-4, with 8 bases aligning to TRBD1. V was clipped by 3 bases and J by 7 bases; unmatched bases: 4. The CDR3 is 14 residues long. The V gene's germline CDR1 is KGHSH and CDR2 LQKENI. CDR3 DNA: TGTGCCAGCTCACCCGGACAGGGAAGTGAAAAACTGTTTTTT. Translation: CASSPGQGSEKLFF.

This clone was detected a few times. The rearrangement uses TRBV13 and TRBJ1-1; D gene uncertain. Trimming removed 5 bases at V and 0 bases at J, with 16 bases between. The CDR3 length is 16 residues. The germline V gene has CDR1 PRHDT and CDR2 FYEKMQ (reference sequence). The CDR3 sequence: CASSLTVSAMNTEAFF. DNA of the CDR3: TGTGCCAGCAGCCTCACCGTGAGCGCCATGAACACTGAAGCTTTCTTT.

In this sample, this clone turned up a few times. The chain combines TRBV25-1 with TRBJ2-1, with 7 nucleotides matching TRBD2. The CDR3 runs to 14 residues. The junction had 12 bases not matched to a gene; V was cut back by 7 bases and J by 9 bases. Germline V gives CDR1 MGHDK, CDR2 SYGVNS. The CDR3 loop reads CASTTPGGTGEQFF. As DNA, the CDR3 is TGTGCCAGCACGACCCCGGGGGGAACGGGTGAGCAGTTCTTC.

The chain uses TRBV7-8 and TRBJ1-1; the D gene is possibly TRBD1 (6 bases). Deletions cut 5 bases from V and 0 bases from J, with 19 bases between. Germline CDR1 reads SGHVS; CDR2 reads FQNEAQ. This CDR3 region has 17 residues. CDR3 sequence: CASSPRRQGRLNTEAFF. In nucleotides, the CDR3 is TGTGCCAGCAGCCCCCGGCGGCAGGGGCGTTTGAACACTGAAGCTTTCTTT.

The gene calls are TRBV6-5 and TRBJ2-3; 9 bases align to TRBD1. There are 13 residues in the CDR3. J gave up 4 bases and V 6 bases, and 2 bases lay outside the gene matches. CDR1 and CDR2 from the germline V gene are MNHEY and SVGAGI. The CDR3 loop is CASSRTGADTQYF. The CDR3 bases are TGTGCCAGCAGCCGGACAGGGGCAGATACGCAGTATTTT.

J is TRBJ2-7 and V is TRBV6-1; 11 nucleotides line up with TRBD1. Trimming took 4 bases from V and 3 from J; bases not matched to a gene: 2. Germline V gives CDR1 MNHNS, CDR2 SASEGT. The CDR3 spans 14 residues. CDR3 nucleotide sequence: TGTGCCAGCAGTGCCGGGACAGGGGGCTACGAGCAGTACTTC. It codes for CASSAGTGGYEQYF.

V is TRBV2 and J is TRBJ2-7; TRBD2 is a possible D gene (5 bases). V dropped 8 bases and J dropped 2 bases, with 19 bases sitting between them. There are 15 residues in the CDR3. Germline CDR1 is SNHLY and CDR2 is FYNNEI. The CDR3 DNA follows: TGTGCCAGCCTACAAGGGCGCGGACTGCCCTACGAGCAGTACTTC. It is translated as CASLQGRGLPYEQYF.

This clone was detected only once. The chain has TRBV30 and TRBJ1-1, with D unresolved. The CDR3 consists of 13 residues. Germline-derived CDR1 and CDR2 are GTSNPN and SVGIG (reference sequence). Trimming pared 4 bases from V and 0 bases from J, leaving 9 bases between. DNA of the CDR3: TGTGCCTGGATGCAACAGCTGAACACTGAAGCTTTCTTT. Residues: CAWMQQLNTEAFF.

The gene calls are TRBV28 and TRBJ2-1; 7 positions match TRBD2. J lost 9 bases, V lost 4 bases, and 6 bases had no gene match. Germline loops: CDR1 MDHEN, CDR2 SYDVKM. The CDR3 extends over 13 amino acids. CDR3 amino acids: CASSSAGGSEQFF. The CDR3 DNA is TGTGCCAGCAGTTCGGCCGGGGGGAGTGAGCAGTTCTTC.

The chain carries TRBV21-1 and TRBJ1-2; TRBD1 is taken as the D call from the table, unchecked against the DNA. TRBV21-1 is a pseudogene locus. CDR3 length equals 18 residues. This chain's CDR3 is CASSILTGRTGHNYGYTF. In nucleotides, the CDR3 is TGTGCCAGCAGCATTTTGACGGGCCGGACAGGGCATAACTATGGCTACACCTTC.

The chain employs TRBV7-7 and TRBJ2-3, with D possibly matching TRBD2 (6 bases). The CDR3 consists of 14 residues. Trimming left V 5 bases short and J 3 bases short, with 12 bases between. CDR1 SSHAT and CDR2 FNYEAQ come from the germline V gene (reference sequence). The CDR3 protein is CASSPPGTTDTQYF. CDR3 nucleotides: TGTGCCAGCAGCCCACCCGGGACTACAGATACGCAGTATTTT.

The J gene is TRBJ2-5, the V gene TRBV27, with unresolved D. V lost 7 bases and J lost 4, with 13 bases in between. Germline CDR1 MNHEY, CDR2 SMNVEV (reference sequence). The CDR3 runs 13 residues. Here the CDR3 DNA reads TGTGCCAGCACTTCGCGCGAAAGAGAGACCCAGTACTTC. It specifies CASTSRERETQYF.

This chain connects TRBV6-5 to TRBJ1-1; D ambiguous. V was shortened by 2 bases and J by 7 bases, with 11 bases between the two germline ends. The CDR3 totals 13 residues. The germline CDR1 and CDR2 sequences are MNHEY and SVGAGI. CDR3 region: CASSYGEYIEAFF. The CDR3 DNA is TGTGCCAGCAGTTACGGGGAGTACATTGAAGCTTTCTTT.

The genes are TRBV18 and TRBJ2-7, with D unclear. Germline V lookup: CDR1 KGHSH, CDR2 LQKENI. The CDR3 is 11 residues long. V shed 6 bases and J shed 9 bases, with 12 bases lying between them. In DNA form, the CDR3 reads TGTGCCAGCTCCCCAGGTAAAGCGCAGTACTTC. This gives the protein CASSPGKAQYF.

The gene calls are TRBV30 and TRBJ2-1; 8 bases are shared with TRBD1. Trimming at V came to 3 bases and at J to 7 bases, leaving 11 bases not matched to a gene. The CDR3 runs 15 residues. The germline CDR1 and CDR2 sequences are GTSNPN and SVGIG (reference sequence). The CDR3 loop is CAWRDDRGLLNEQFF. For the CDR3, the DNA is TGTGCCTGGAGGGATGACAGGGGTCTTCTAAATGAGCAGTTCTTC.

The chain couples TRBV2 to TRBJ1-5, with no clear D. This CDR3 spans 14 amino acids. V lost 4 bases, J lost 0 bases, and 7 bases lay in between. Germline CDR1 is SNHLY and CDR2 is FYNNEI. The CDR3 DNA follows: TGTGCCAGCAGTGCAGGATTTAGCAATCAGCCCCAGCATTTT. Protein sequence: CASSAGFSNQPQHF.

This chain uses TRBV7-9 with TRBJ2-7, with D tentatively TRBD2 (6 bases). CDR3 size: 14 residues. Trimming stripped 5 bases from V and 6 bases from J, with 17 bases between. CDR1 and CDR2 (germline): SEHNR, FQNEAQ (reference sequence). CDR3 DNA sequence: TGTGCCAGCAGCCGAGTGGGGGGTCCGGTCGAGCAGTACTTC. Translating gives CASSRVGGPVEQYF.

A single count supports this clone. The rearrangement links TRBV19 to TRBJ1-2, with D possibly matching TRBD1 (6 bases). The CDR3 runs to 16 residues. Trimming left V 2 bases short and J 2 bases short, with 15 bases between. CDR1 is LNHDA, CDR2 SQIVND, per germline (reference sequence). The DNA for the CDR3 is TGTGCCAGTAGTATATACTACTCGGACAGAAACTATGGCTACACCTTC. It specifies CASSIYYSDRNYGYTF.

The chain uses TRBV5-1 and TRBJ2-7, with unresolved D. The length of the CDR3 is 15 residues. Trimming took 0 bases from V and 4 from J, leaving 14 bases between them. CDR1 SGHRS and CDR2 YFSETQ come from the germline V gene. CDR3 residues: CASSLAIPGSYEQYF. The CDR3 bases are TGCGCCAGCAGCTTGGCTATCCCCGGGTCATACGAGCAGTACTTC.